The 20 T cell receptor beta chains reported below all come from one sample, sequenced in a study of vaccination and CD4 T cells after COVID-19. Documented treatment: roughly ten-day PBMC culture with coronavirus spike peptide pools or control peptides (ViraFEST assay). These CD4+ T cells came from an unexposed donor, sampled before the COVID-19 pandemic (2011-2018). Their antigen targets remain unknown. The assay that was used to sequence DNA from cultured CD4+ T cells was the Oncomine TCR Beta short-read assay. Genomic DNA was isolated from CD4+ T cells that had been cultured. TCRdb passed the PCR reads through MiXCR, listing each CDR3 protein once. The sample contains fewer than 8,000 distinct CDR3 sequences, over 30% of which appear only once. The sequencing sample was made of CD4+ T cells from blood, cultured in vitro. These receptors were taken from a human donor in good health.

In this sample, this clonotype turned up a few times. The gene calls are TRBV7-9 and TRBJ1-6; no reliable D call. V lost 5 bases and J 3 bases, leaving 11 bases between the germline ends. The CDR3 totals 15 residues. The germline V gene has CDR1 SEHNR and CDR2 FQNEAQ (reference sequence). CDR3 sequence: CASSPDGLYNSPLHF. The CDR3 DNA is TGTGCCAGCAGCCCCGACGGGCTCTATAATTCACCCCTCCACTTT.

The rearrangement uses TRBV29-1 and TRBJ2-7; the match to TRBD2 covers 11 bases. Germline-derived CDR1 and CDR2 are SQVTM and ANQGSEA. The CDR3 consists of 15 residues. V shed 7 bases, J shed 5 bases, and the junction held 13 bases outside the gene matches. The CDR3 DNA follows: TGCAGCGCCATGACAGTAGCGGGAGGGCCCAACGAGCAGTACTTC. It yields the protein CSAMTVAGGPNEQYF.

This clonotype is medium-sized within its sample. The V gene is TRBV20-1, the J gene TRBJ1-5, with D hard to call. CDR1 and CDR2 from the germline V gene are DFQATT and SNEGSKA (reference sequence). This CDR3 has 14 residues. Trimming cost V 3 bases and J 2 bases, with 11 bases left between them. The CDR3 nucleotides are TGCAGTGCTAGGAACTACCTCGGCAATCAGCCCCAGCATTTT. It is translated as CSARNYLGNQPQHF.

This clonotype was recorded a few times. The chain carries TRBV6-2 or TRBV6-3 and TRBJ1-1; a possible D gene is TRBD1 (5 bases). The CDR3 length is 14 residues. Germline CDR1 is MNHEY and CDR2 is SVGEGT. Trimming stripped 8 bases from V and 1 base from J, with 14 bases between. CDR3 amino acids: CASQPGRENTEAFF. In nucleotides, the CDR3 is TGTGCCAGCCAGCCGGGACGGGAGAACACTGAAGCTTTCTTT.

V usage is TRBV19 and J usage is TRBJ2-5; 9 bases agree with TRBD1. There are 14 residues in the CDR3. Germline-derived CDR1 and CDR2 are LNHDA and SQIVND (reference sequence). V dropped 2 bases and J dropped 4; count of bases not matched to a gene: 2. In DNA form, the CDR3 reads TGTGCCAGTAGTATACTACAGGGGGCAGAGACCCAGTACTTC. It is translated as CASSILQGAETQYF. The whole variable domain, remainder taken from reference TRBV19 and TRBJ2-5, is DGGITQSPKYLFRKEGQNVTLSCEQNLNHDAMYWYRQDPGQGLRLIYYSQIVNDFQKGDIAEGYSVSREKKESFPLTVTSAQKNPTAFYLCASSILQGAETQYFGPGTRLLVL.

This chain's CDR3 is CASRLAGETQYF. CDR3 bases: TGTGCCAGTAGACTAGCGGGAGAGACCCAGTACTTC. The chain links TRBV19 to TRBJ2-5; TRBD2 matches 9 bases. CDR1 and CDR2 (germline): LNHDA, SQIVND (reference sequence). The trim removed 6 bases at V and 4 bases at J, leaving 0 bases unmatched. CDR3 size: 12 residues.

The chain is built from TRBV5-1 and TRBJ2-7; no clear D. Germline values: CDR1 SGHRS, CDR2 YFSETQ. Trimming left V 1 base short and J 2 bases short, with 10 bases between. There are 14 residues in the CDR3. CDR3 sequence (DNA): TGCGCCAGCAGCTTGCTCTCCCAGACCTACGAGCAGTACTTC. This codes for CASSLLSQTYEQYF.

The chain employs TRBV6-2 or TRBV6-3 and TRBJ2-7, with D perhaps TRBD1 (6 bases). The CDR3 spans 13 residues. V was trimmed by 8 bases and J by 2 bases, leaving 13 bases between them. The germline CDR1 and CDR2 sequences are MNHEY and SVGEGT. As DNA, the CDR3 is TGTGCCAGCTCCGGGCAGGGGACCTACGAGCAGTACTTC. It is translated as CASSGQGTYEQYF.

This rearrangement joins TRBV20-1 to TRBJ1-2; 8 nucleotides line up with TRBD1. Trimming took 2 bases from V and 8 from J; bases not matched to a gene: 4. The CDR3 is 12 amino acids. Looked up from germline, CDR1 is DFQATT and CDR2 is SNEGSKA (reference sequence). CDR3 region: CSARQGAVGYTF. The CDR3 DNA sequence: TGCAGTGCTAGACAGGGGGCGGTAGGCTACACCTTC.

This clonotype was seen more than once but under ten times. The gene calls are TRBV20-1 and TRBJ2-1; possible D gene TRBD2, 7 bases. The CDR3 is made up of 15 amino acids. The germline V gene has CDR1 DFQATT and CDR2 SNEGSKA (reference sequence). Trimming cost V 6 bases and J 7 bases, with 22 bases left between them. CDR3 nucleotide sequence: TGCAGTGCACCGCCGGGGGGCAGGGATGGAAATGAGCAGTTCTTC. Amino acids: CSAPPGGRDGNEQFF.

The rearrangement joins TRBV20-1 to TRBJ2-2; possible D gene TRBD2, 6 bases. CDR1 and CDR2 from the germline V gene are DFQATT and SNEGSKA (reference sequence). Trimming stripped 3 bases from V and 5 bases from J, with 13 bases between. The CDR3 runs to 14 residues. The CDR3 DNA sequence: TGCAGTGCTAGGGTCGGCGGGGCGACCGGGGAGCTGTTTTTT. The encoded protein is CSARVGGATGELFF.

V usage is TRBV7-2 and J usage is TRBJ1-2; D gene ambiguous. CDR3 size: 16 residues. Germline loops: CDR1 SGHTA, CDR2 FQGNSA. Trimming shortened V by 1 base and J by 4 bases, and 16 bases separated the two germline ends. The CDR3 region is CASSLDRARAGYGYTF. CDR3 nucleotide sequence: TGTGCCAGCAGCTTAGATCGAGCGAGGGCTGGCTATGGCTACACCTTC.

This clonotype has a handful of counts. The CDR3 protein is CASSLGVQETQYF. CDR3 bases: TGCGCCAGCAGCTTGGGTGTACAAGAGACCCAGTACTTC. The rearrangement joins TRBV5-1 to TRBJ2-5, with D hard to call. This CDR3 has 13 residues. Germline V gene data show CDR1 as SGHRS and CDR2 as YFSETQ. Trimming left V 0 bases short and J 2 bases short, with 5 bases between. The full variable domain, its missing parts supplied by reference TRBV5-1 and TRBJ2-5, is KAGVTQTPRYLIKTRGQQVTLSCSPISGHRSVSWYQQTPGQGLQFLFEYFSETQRNKGNFPGRFSGRQFSNSRSEMNVSTLELGDSALYLCASSLGVQETQYFGPGTRLLVL.

This chain connects TRBV25-1 to TRBJ2-2; possible D gene TRBD2, 5 bases. Trimming cost V 2 bases and J 3 bases, with 13 bases left between them. Germline assignment: CDR1 MGHDK and CDR2 SYGVNS. The CDR3 has 16 residues. In DNA, the CDR3 is TGTGCCAGCAGTGAAGGGAGCGGTTATGACACCGGGGAGCTGTTTTTT. Translated, it gives CASSEGSGYDTGELFF.

This clonotype was seen more than once but under ten times. The V call is TRBV27, the J call TRBJ2-5; TRBD2 matches at 7 bases. The CDR3 spans 14 residues. Germline CDR1 and CDR2: MNHEY and SMNVEV (reference sequence). V lost 5 bases and J lost 4; bases outside the gene matches: 7. DNA of the CDR3: TGTGCCAGCAGTGGACTAGTCAGCAGAGAGACCCAGTACTTC. This translates into CASSGLVSRETQYF.

V gene TRBV5-1 combines with J gene TRBJ1-1; D is unresolved. Germline values: CDR1 SGHRS, CDR2 YFSETQ. Trimming pared 2 bases from V and 1 base from J, leaving 9 bases between. CDR3 size: 14 residues. CDR3 in amino acids: CASSFSPPNTEAFF. CDR3 coding DNA: TGCGCCAGCAGCTTCTCCCCACCGAACACTGAAGCTTTCTTT.

This clonotype was observed a handful of times. This rearrangement joins TRBV20-1 to TRBJ2-5, with TRBD1 matching over 8 bases. CDR3 length: 13 residues. V lost 5 bases, J lost 0 bases, and 2 bases stayed unmatched. Germline V lookup: CDR1 DFQATT, CDR2 SNEGSKA (reference sequence). CDR3 coding DNA: TGCAGTGCTGGACAGGGAAACCAAGAGACCCAGTACTTC. Amino acid sequence: CSAGQGNQETQYF.

The rearrangement joins TRBV7-2 to TRBJ2-1; D unresolved. The CDR3 has 14 residues. V lost 2 bases and J 7 bases, leaving 12 bases between the germline ends. The V gene's germline CDR1 is SGHTA and CDR2 FQGNSA. The CDR3 here is CASSLSPRLNEQFF. In DNA form, the CDR3 reads TGTGCCAGCAGCTTATCCCCGCGGTTGAATGAGCAGTTCTTC. Variable domain in full (rest from reference TRBV7-2 and TRBJ2-1): GAGVSQSPSNKVTEKGKDVELRCDPISGHTALYWYRQSLGQGLEFLIYFQGNSAPDKSGLPSDRFSAERTGGSVSTLTIQRTQQEDSAVYLCASSLSPRLNEQFFGPGTRLTVL.

The V and J genes are TRBV7-3 and TRBJ2-3; the match to TRBD2 covers 13 bases. Germline V gives CDR1 SGHTA, CDR2 FQGTGA. The CDR3 contains 17 residues. After removal of 5 bases from V and 2 bases from J, the junction contained 7 bases not matched to a gene. CDR3 DNA: TGTGCCAGCAGCCTGGGACTAGCGGGAACGTACACAGATACGCAGTATTTT. Translation: CASSLGLAGTYTDTQYF.

This chain links TRBV28 with TRBJ2-7; D may be TRBD1 (6 bases). The CDR3 length is 14 residues. Germline V gives CDR1 MDHEN, CDR2 SYDVKM. V was clipped by 5 bases and J by 1 base, with 12 bases between them. This chain's CDR3 is CASSIWTASYEQYF. CDR3 DNA sequence: TGTGCCAGCAGTATCTGGACAGCTTCCTACGAGCAGTACTTC. Full variable domain (missing parts from reference TRBV28 and TRBJ2-7): DVKVTQSSRYLVKRTGEKVFLECVQDMDHENMFWYRQDPGLGLRLIYFSYDVKMKEKGDIPEGYSVSREKKERFSLILESASTNQTSMYLCASSIWTASYEQYFGPGTRLTVT.